These T cell receptor beta chains were read from a single sample in a study of CD8 T cells in ankylosing spondylitis. TCRdb re-called the 5' RACE reads with MiXCR, one entry per CDR3 protein. The sample gives roughly 470,000 distinct CDR3 sequences, 25% to 30% of which show up once; 0.89% is in the top ten. What was sequenced was blood, either unsorted or a sorted T cell fraction (not recorded which). The receptors were gathered from a male donor with ankylosing spondylitis. Both conserved end residues are part of each CDR3. Each record gives: clone size, CDR3 length, V gene, D gene, J gene, CDR3 protein, CDR3 DNA. A D gene is named only where the DNA matches it firmly. Clone sizes are given selectively: once, few, many, or a class where the clone is expanded.

>few|16|TRBV2|-|TRBJ2-3
CASSEMTGPVPDTQYF
TGTGCCAGCAGTGAAATGACAGGCCCGGTCCCAGATACGCAGTATTTT
>-|13|TRBV20-1|-|TRBJ2-4
CSARGGLGDIQYF
TGCAGTGCTCGAGGGGGTCTGGGGGACATTCAGTACTTC
>few|14|TRBV7-9|-|TRBJ2-5
CASSRNSPQETQYF
TGTGCCAGCAGCCGTAATAGTCCACAAGAGACCCAGTACTTC
>-|16|TRBV28|TRBD2|TRBJ2-3
CASSSGASGRRGTQYF
TGTGCCAGCAGTTCGGGGGCTAGCGGGAGGAGGGGTACGCAGTATTTT
>-|15|TRBV20-1|-|TRBJ2-3
CSASFYGTSTDTQYF
TGCAGTGCTAGTTTTTACGGGACTAGCACAGATACGCAGTATTTT
>-|16|TRBV18|TRBD2|TRBJ2-1
CASSPWSGGGDNEQFF
TGTGCCAGCTCACCGTGGTCGGGCGGGGGAGACAATGAGCAGTTCTTC
>-|15|TRBV7-7|-|TRBJ2-5
CASSPLRSLRETQYF
TGTGCCAGCAGCCCCCTTAGGTCTCTCCGAGAGACCCAGTACTTC
>-|14|TRBV29-1|TRBD1|TRBJ1-1
CSFGQGAIDTEAFF
TGCAGCTTCGGACAGGGGGCTATTGACACTGAAGCTTTCTTT
>-|15|TRBV7-9|TRBD2|TRBJ2-7
CASSNAGLASYEQYF
TGTGCCAGCAGCAACGCGGGACTAGCGTCCTACGAGCAGTACTTC
>-|13|TRBV29-1|-|TRBJ1-2
CSVGGGPYDGYTF
TGCAGCGTCGGGGGGGGGCCCTACGATGGCTACACCTTC
>-|14|TRBV6-1|-|TRBJ2-1
CASLGTDNNNEQFF
TGTGCCAGCCTCGGGACGGACAATAACAATGAGCAGTTCTTC
>-|15|TRBV7-2|TRBD2|TRBJ2-3
CASSVTSASPDTQYF
TGTGCCAGCAGCGTAACTAGCGCGAGCCCAGATACGCAGTATTTT
>-|17|TRBV5-1|-|TRBJ1-3
CASSLAQPGAPGNTIYF
TGCGCCAGCAGCTTGGCCCAACCAGGGGCCCCTGGAAACACCATATATTTT
>-|15|TRBV6-1|TRBD1|TRBJ1-2
CASSERTGYNYGYTF
TGTGCCAGCAGTGAGCGGACAGGTTATAACTATGGCTACACCTTC
>many|13|TRBV24-1|-|TRBJ2-2
CATSEGNTGELFF
TGTGCCACCAGTGAGGGGAACACCGGGGAGCTGTTTTTT
>-|15|TRBV15|-|TRBJ2-2
CATSRGDADAGELFF
TGTGCCACCAGCAGAGGTGACGCGGACGCCGGGGAGCTGTTTTTT
>few|14|TRBV7-9|-|TRBJ2-4
CASSSPPGPNIQYF
TGTGCCAGCAGCTCCCCCCCGGGACCAAACATTCAGTACTTC
>-|12|TRBV19|-|TRBJ1-5
CATHPLGGPQHF
TGTGCCACCCATCCCCTTGGTGGGCCCCAGCATTTT
>few|14|TRBV20-1|-|TRBJ1-5
CSARYGRSNQPQHF
TGCAGTGCCAGATACGGACGGAGCAATCAGCCCCAGCATTTT
>few|16|TRBV24-1|TRBD2|TRBJ2-7
CATSAAGTSGSYEQYF
TGTGCCACCAGTGCCGCCGGGACTAGCGGCTCCTACGAGCAGTACTTC
>once|13|TRBV18|-|TRBJ1-4
CASSPDVGEKLFF
TGTGCCAGCTCACCGGACGTGGGTGAAAAACTGTTTTTT
>-|16|TRBV30|-|TRBJ2-2
CAWSRSLVTNTGELFF
TGTGCCTGGAGCAGAAGTTTGGTGACGAACACCGGGGAGCTGTTTTTT
>-|15|TRBV5-8|-|TRBJ2-3
CASSSWDTSTDTQYF
TGTGCCAGCAGCTCCTGGGACACTAGCACAGATACGCAGTATTTT
>few|13|TRBV12-3/TRBV12-4|TRBD1|TRBJ1-5
CASRDRVNQPQHF
TGTGCCAGCCGGGACAGGGTAAATCAGCCCCAGCATTTT
>-|16|TRBV5-1|-|TRBJ2-2
CASSLDGPMNTGELFF
TGCGCCAGCAGCTTGGATGGGCCCATGAACACCGGGGAGCTGTTTTTT
>-|15|TRBV19|-|TRBJ2-5
CASSRETGSQETQYF
TGTGCCAGTAGCCGGGAGACAGGGAGCCAAGAGACCCAGTACTTC
>-|15|TRBV2|TRBD2|TRBJ2-7
CASGLGAGVRYEQYF
TGTGCCAGCGGCCTCGGAGCGGGAGTTAGGTACGAGCAGTACTTC
>few|16|TRBV5-1|-|TRBJ1-1
CASSLNGGHRNTEAFF
TGCGCCAGCAGCTTGAACGGGGGGCATAGGAACACTGAAGCTTTCTTT
>few|12|TRBV3-1|-|TRBJ2-1
CASSWASWEQFF
TGTGCCAGCAGCTGGGCCTCTTGGGAGCAGTTCTTC
>-|15|TRBV20-1|TRBD1|TRBJ2-2
CSARPTGVDTGELFF
TGCAGTGCTAGACCCACAGGGGTGGACACCGGGGAGCTGTTTTTT
>-|13|TRBV29-1|-|TRBJ1-4
CSVKLGINEKLFF
TGCAGCGTCAAACTCGGTATCAATGAAAAACTGTTTTTT